The clone carrying this T cell receptor (beta chain) was detected only a few times. Its matching antigen is unknown. The data stem from a study of shared clonotypes between healthy human individuals. Across the whole study: The donor group consisted of two women and a few men, aged 18 to 49. Findings and caveats of the study: Estimated richness was generally greater in naive than memory subsets.

The CDR3 loop spans 16 amino acids. Trimming cost V 4 bases and J 4 bases, with 18 bases left between them. Looked up from germline, CDR1 is MGHRA and CDR2 is YSYEKL. Per the original data handling: Filtering of immunoSEQ junctional sequences could not match full-length read filtering. Assay used: immunoSEQ multiplex PCR; TCRdb lists only in-frame clones, some missing. Clone size and V and J calls were adopted from that table, with D and trimming inferred from the DNA. The repertoire has more than 2,000,000 clones, around nine tenths of them found once; the top ten carry more than 0.12%. Sequencing used naive CD4+ T cells sorted from blood. As to subset: CD45RA+ positively selected. J is TRBJ2-3 and V is TRBV4-1, with a tentative D call TRBD2 (6 bases). This TCR derives from a man in his late teens or twenties in good health. The CDR3 protein is CASSRSGLQSPDTQYF. CDR3 sequence (DNA): TGCGCCAGCAGCCGGTCGGGACTGCAAAGCCCAGATACGCAGTATTTT.